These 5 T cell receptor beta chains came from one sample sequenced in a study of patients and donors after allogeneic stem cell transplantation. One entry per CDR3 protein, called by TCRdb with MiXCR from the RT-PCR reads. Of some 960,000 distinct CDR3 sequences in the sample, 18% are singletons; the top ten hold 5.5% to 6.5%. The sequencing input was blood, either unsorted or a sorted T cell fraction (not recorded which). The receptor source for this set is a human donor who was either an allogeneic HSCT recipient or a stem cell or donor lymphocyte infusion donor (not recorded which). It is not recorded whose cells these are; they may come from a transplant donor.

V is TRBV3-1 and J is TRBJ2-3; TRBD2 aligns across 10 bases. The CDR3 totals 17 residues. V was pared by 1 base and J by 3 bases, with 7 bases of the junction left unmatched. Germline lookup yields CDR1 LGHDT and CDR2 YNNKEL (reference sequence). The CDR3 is CASSQATLAGVTDTQYF. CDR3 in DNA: TGTGCCAGCAGCCAAGCAACGCTAGCGGGAGTGACAGATACGCAGTATTTT.

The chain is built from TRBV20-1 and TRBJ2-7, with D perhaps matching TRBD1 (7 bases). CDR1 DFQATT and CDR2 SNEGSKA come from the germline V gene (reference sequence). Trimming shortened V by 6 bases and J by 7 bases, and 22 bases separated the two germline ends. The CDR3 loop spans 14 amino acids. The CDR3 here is CSAPGGGEPREQYF. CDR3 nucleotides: TGCAGTGCCCCAGGGGGAGGAGAACCCCGAGAGCAGTACTTC.

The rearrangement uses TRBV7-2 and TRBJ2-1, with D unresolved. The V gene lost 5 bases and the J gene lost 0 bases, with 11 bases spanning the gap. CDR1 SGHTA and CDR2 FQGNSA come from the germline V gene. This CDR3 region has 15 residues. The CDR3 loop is CASSPQVVSYNEQFF. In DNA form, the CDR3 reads TGTGCCAGCAGCCCCCAGGTGGTCTCCTACAATGAGCAGTTCTTC.

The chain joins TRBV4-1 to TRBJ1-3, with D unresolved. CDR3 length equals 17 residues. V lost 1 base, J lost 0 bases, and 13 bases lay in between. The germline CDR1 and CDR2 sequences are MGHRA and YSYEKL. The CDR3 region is CASSQATPTFSGNTIYF. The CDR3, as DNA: TGCGCCAGCAGCCAAGCGACACCAACTTTCTCTGGAAACACCATATATTTT.

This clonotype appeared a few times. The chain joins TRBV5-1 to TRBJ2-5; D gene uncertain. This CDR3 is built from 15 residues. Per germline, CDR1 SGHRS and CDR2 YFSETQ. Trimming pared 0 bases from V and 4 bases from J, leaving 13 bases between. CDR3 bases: TGCGCCAGCAGCTTGGCTTCCCCTCGAGGAGAGACCCAGTACTTC. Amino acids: CASSLASPRGETQYF.